The 11 T cell receptor beta chains listed next were all sequenced from one sample in a study of T-cell memory formation after mild COVID-19. TCRdb re-called the 5' RACE reads with MiXCR, one entry per CDR3 protein. This sample has 190,000 or so distinct CDR3 sequences; over 20% occur once, and the top ten carry 23%. Material for sequencing was PBMCs or a T cell subset sorted from them (not recorded which). All receptors come from an adult woman who had mild COVID-19 (a few samples of this study predate the infection). Cell type and time point are not known.

The chain joins TRBV5-6 to TRBJ2-7; D gene ambiguous. Trimming took off 2 bases at V and 6 bases at J, with 12 bases between the two ends. This CDR3 comprises 13 residues. Germline V lookup: CDR1 SGHDT, CDR2 YYEEEE. DNA for the CDR3: TGTGCCAGCAGCTTTGGAAAGGTCGCCGAGCAGTACTTC. Its translation: CASSFGKVAEQYF.

This clonotype was counted a few times. J is TRBJ2-7 and V is TRBV25-1; no firm D call. CDR3 length equals 13 residues. CDR1 is MGHDK and CDR2 is SYGVNS in the germline V gene. The V end lost 5 bases, the J end lost 6 bases, and 14 bases lay between the germline ends. Here the CDR3 reads CASSLTGLVEQYF. In nucleotides, the CDR3 is TGTGCCAGCAGTTTGACGGGCTTGGTCGAGCAGTACTTC.

The chain carries TRBV12-3 or TRBV12-4 and TRBJ1-1; D is undetermined. The CDR3 contains 14 residues. Trimming stripped 4 bases from V and 0 bases from J, with 9 bases between. CDR3 bases: TGTGCCAGCAGTTGGGCCTACATGAACACTGAAGCTTTCTTT. Its translation is CASSWAYMNTEAFF.

This clonotype came up a few times. The chain combines TRBV11-2 with TRBJ2-3, with D possibly being TRBD2 (6 bases). Trimming cost V 5 bases and J 6 bases, with 18 bases left between them. Germline V CDR1 and CDR2: SGHAT, FQNNGV. The CDR3 runs 15 residues. CDR3 sequence: CASSPIGSSADTQYF. The CDR3 nucleotides are TGTGCCAGCAGCCCGATCGGGAGTAGCGCGGATACGCAGTATTTT.

The rearrangement joins TRBV7-9 to TRBJ2-1; D is undetermined. Trimming cost V 7 bases and J 0 bases, with 7 bases left between them. Germline V gene lookup returns CDR1 SEHNR and CDR2 FQNEAQ (reference sequence). The length of the CDR3 is 13 residues. CDR3 DNA sequence: TGTGCCAGCATTAGGAGCTCCTACAATGAGCAGTTCTTC. It codes for CASIRSSYNEQFF.

The chain links TRBV11-2 to TRBJ1-1; D perhaps matches TRBD1 (6 bases). The ends were cut back, 8 bases at V and 0 bases at J, with 19 bases in the middle. This CDR3 is 16 amino acids long. Germline V gene sequence: CDR1 SGHAT, CDR2 FQNNGV. Here the CDR3 reads CASVPAGGQMNTEAFF. For the CDR3, the DNA is TGTGCCAGCGTCCCTGCTGGGGGGCAGATGAACACTGAAGCTTTCTTT.

This chain joins TRBV29-1 and TRBJ1-4; no reliable D call. This CDR3 contains 13 residues. V was pared by 3 bases and J by 8 bases, with 13 bases between. Germline loops: CDR1 SQVTM, CDR2 ANQGSEA. CDR3 DNA: TGCAGCGTTGAGGCAGGTGCAGACGAAAAACTGTTTTTT. It encodes CSVEAGADEKLFF.

The gene calls are TRBV20-1 and TRBJ2-2; D unresolved. The CDR3 runs to 14 residues. In germline, CDR1 is DFQATT, CDR2 SNEGSKA (reference sequence). The V end lost 3 bases, the J end lost 4 bases, and 12 bases lay between the germline ends. The CDR3 protein is CSASSPTGTGELFF. The DNA of the CDR3 is TGCAGTGCTAGCAGTCCGACGGGCACCGGGGAGCTGTTTTTT.

This clonotype appeared a few times. This chain connects TRBV19 to TRBJ1-2; D uncertain. The CDR3 is made up of 12 amino acids. Germline V gene lookup returns CDR1 LNHDA and CDR2 SQIVND (reference sequence). Trimming took off 2 bases at V and 1 base at J, with 2 bases between the two ends. The CDR3 loop is CASSIYNYGYTF. The CDR3 bases are TGTGCCAGTAGTATATATAACTATGGCTACACCTTC.

This clonotype has only a few counts. The chain employs TRBV5-1 and TRBJ1-1; no reliable D call. Trimming took off 2 bases at V and 2 bases at J, with 7 bases between the two ends. This CDR3 is built from 13 residues. Germline lookup yields CDR1 SGHRS and CDR2 YFSETQ. The CDR3 bases are TGCGCCAGCAGCTTTGAAGAAAACACTGAAGCTTTCTTT. Translated: CASSFEENTEAFF.

This clonotype was seen only a few times. V usage is TRBV19 and J usage is TRBJ1-1; TRBD1 might be the D (6 bases). V was shortened by 9 bases and J by 1 base, with 18 bases between the two germline ends. There are 15 residues in the CDR3. CDR1 and CDR2 (germline): LNHDA, SQIVND (reference sequence). CDR3 DNA: TGTGCCAGCCAAGAGGACAGCCGGGGGAACACTGAAGCTTTCTTT. This sequence encodes CASQEDSRGNTEAFF.